The sequence of this T cell receptor (beta chain) was determined in a study of PD-1 blockade in classical Hodgkin lymphoma. In the study overall: Nivolumab 3 mg/kg was given intravenously every 2 weeks. Study-level findings and limits: Exclusion applied to patients who initiated nivolumab less than 1 year following ASCT. Possible causes of repertoire differences, disease activity or prior therapy, remain undefined.

Repertoires were generated with immunoSEQ multiplex PCR, while TCRdb's copy carries only in-frame clones and drops some. Among about 22,000 clones listed, approximately 70% were seen once. Germline values: CDR1 SGHTA, CDR2 FQGNSA. With 1 base removed from V and 1 base from J, the gap between germline ends came to 9 bases. The CDR3 extends over 15 amino acids. Concerning this clone: Its antigen remains unidentified.

Specified time point: cycle 4 day 1 (C4D1), after 5 to 7 weeks of nivolumab. Relapse after autologous stem cell transplantation occurred in every patient, and brentuximab vedotin exposure varied. Magnetic negative selection served to purify CD4+ T cells out of PBMCs that had been thawed. Complete response, partial response or progressive disease was recorded as best response. The sequence came from a human donor with classical Hodgkin lymphoma. Sequencing was performed on CD4+ T cells from blood, taken before the fourth cycle of nivolumab. This sequence joins TRBV7-2 and TRBJ2-3; tentative D call: TRBD2 (6 bases). In nucleotides, the CDR3 is TGTGCCAGCAGCTTAGGGGGGGAGCGCACAGATACGCAGTATTTT. Its protein is CASSLGGERTDTQYF. The full variable domain, rest sourced from reference TRBV7-2 and TRBJ2-3, is GAGVSQSPSNKVTEKGKDVELRCDPISGHTALYWYRQSLGQGLEFLIYFQGNSAPDKSGLPSDRFSAERTGGSVSTLTIQRTQQEDSAVYLCASSLGGERTDTQYFGPGTRLTVL.